Listed here are 27 T cell receptor beta chains from one sample, sequenced in a study of vaccination and CD4 T cells after COVID-19. Antigen specificity for these receptors is unknown. Researchers used the Oncomine TCR Beta short-read assay to sequence DNA from cultured CD4+ T cells. MiXCR, run by TCRdb on the PCR reads, gives a single entry per CDR3 protein. The sample holds about 21,000 distinct CDR3 sequences; about half are singletons and the top ten take about 8.4%. Treatment here: roughly ten-day PBMC culture with coronavirus spike peptide pools or control peptides (ViraFEST assay). The sample comprised CD4+ T cells from blood, cultured in vitro. These receptors all stem from a human donor who had recovered from COVID-19.

This clonotype has only a few counts. The chain couples TRBV5-1 to TRBJ1-2; TRBD1 aligns across 10 bases. The CDR3 length is 15 residues. The V and J ends lost 4 bases and 1 base, in that order; junction bases with no gene match: 4. CDR1 SGHRS and CDR2 YFSETQ come from the germline V gene. CDR3 sequence reads: CASSDGQGGNYGYTF. CDR3 in DNA: TGCGCCAGCAGCGACGGACAGGGGGGTAACTATGGCTACACCTTC.

The CDR3, as DNA: TGTGCCAGCAGCCAGGGACAGGGAGACACCGGGGAGCTGTTTTTT. Translating it yields CASSQGQGDTGELFF. The rearrangement uses TRBV5-4 and TRBJ2-2, with TRBD1 matching over 9 bases. From germline, CDR1 is SGHNT and CDR2 YYREEE (reference sequence). This CDR3 is 15 amino acids long. Losses at the gene ends were 4 bases for V and 3 bases for J; bases not matched to a gene: 4.

This clonotype was found a few times. The chain joins TRBV24-1 to TRBJ2-3, with D uncertain. The CDR3 totals 13 residues. Trimming took off 7 bases at V and 0 bases at J, with 7 bases between the two ends. Germline loops: CDR1 KGHDR, CDR2 SFDVKD. The CDR3 spells CATSQASTDTQYF. CDR3 DNA: TGTGCCACCAGCCAGGCGAGCACAGATACGCAGTATTTT.

This chain uses TRBV5-1 with TRBJ1-1; no reliable D call. Germline assignment: CDR1 SGHRS and CDR2 YFSETQ. This CDR3 has 12 amino acids. V was trimmed by 2 bases and J by 1 base, leaving 3 bases between them. The CDR3 reads CASSFSNTEAFF. The CDR3 nucleotides read TGCGCCAGCAGCTTCTCGAACACTGAAGCTTTCTTT.

V usage is TRBV24-1 and J usage is TRBJ2-5, with D possibly TRBD2 on 6 matching bases. V lost 6 bases to trimming and J lost 2 bases, with 15 bases between them. Germline V gene sequence: CDR1 KGHDR, CDR2 SFDVKD. This CDR3 has 15 residues. In DNA form, the CDR3 reads TGTGCCACCAGTCCGAGAAGGGGAGGACAAGAGACCCAGTACTTC. This codes for CATSPRRGGQETQYF.

DNA of the CDR3: TGTGCCAGCAGCCACCCGCGGGATCGGGGGGAGACCCAGTACTTC. It specifies CASSHPRDRGETQYF. V is TRBV3-1 and J is TRBJ2-5, with a weak D call TRBD2 (6 bases). From germline, CDR1 is LGHDT and CDR2 YNNKEL (reference sequence). The CDR3 spans 15 residues. Trimming took 3 bases from V and 5 from J, leaving 16 bases between them.

The rearrangement joins TRBV28 to TRBJ2-1, with D perhaps matching TRBD2 (6 bases). Germline lookup yields CDR1 MDHEN and CDR2 SYDVKM. This CDR3 has 12 residues. Between the trimmed V and J ends, which lost 6 bases and 9 bases, there was a span of 12 bases. Here the CDR3 DNA reads TGTGCCAGCAGCATCCTCGGGGGTGAGCAGTTCTTC. Its translation is CASSILGGEQFF.

This clonotype has just a few counts. The chain couples TRBV10-3 to TRBJ1-5; D unresolved. The V end lost 2 bases, the J end lost 1 base, and 12 bases lay between the germline ends. The CDR3 extends over 16 amino acids. CDR1 and CDR2 (germline): ENHRY, SYGVKD. The CDR3 reads CAISEGSVRSNQPQHF. The CDR3 coding sequence is TGTGCCATCAGTGAGGGGTCAGTTAGAAGCAATCAGCCCCAGCATTTT.

This clonotype has a handful of counts. The chain carries TRBV27 and TRBJ1-1; weak D call: TRBD1 (5 bases). The germline V and J ends were trimmed by 1 base and 5 bases, with 11 bases remaining between them. The CDR3 consists of 14 residues. Germline loops: CDR1 MNHEY, CDR2 SMNVEV (reference sequence). The CDR3 coding sequence is TGTGCCAGCAGTTTATTGGGGGGGGGAACTGAAGCTTTCTTT. This translates into CASSLLGGGTEAFF.

This chain joins TRBV6-1 and TRBJ2-3; 11 nucleotides align to TRBD2. The CDR3 length is 15 residues. The junction had 7 bases not matched to a gene; V was cut back by 11 bases and J by 0 bases. The V gene's germline CDR1 is MNHNS and CDR2 SASEGT. CDR3 residues: CASRRTSGSTDTQYF. In nucleotides, the CDR3 is TGTGCCTCACGACGGACTAGCGGGAGCACAGATACGCAGTATTTT.

The chain combines TRBV6-5 with TRBJ2-7, with a possible D match to TRBD1 (6 bases). CDR3 size: 14 residues. The germline V and J ends were trimmed by 2 bases and 3 bases, with 11 bases remaining between them. The germline gives CDR1 MNHEY, CDR2 SVGAGI. The DNA of the CDR3 is TGTGCCAGCAGTTACCTGACAGGAGACTACGAGCAGTACTTC. Amino acids: CASSYLTGDYEQYF.

The chain's CDR3 is CASSGSGAYGYTF. CDR3 coding DNA: TGTGCCAGCAGTGGATCAGGGGCCTATGGCTACACCTTC. The chain couples TRBV6-1 to TRBJ1-2, with a weak D call TRBD1 (6 bases). Trimming pared 4 bases from V and 4 bases from J, leaving 10 bases between. Per the germline V gene, CDR1 is MNHNS and CDR2 is SASEGT. The CDR3 consists of 13 residues.

V is TRBV18 and J is TRBJ1-2; maybe TRBD1 (6 bases). Germline values: CDR1 KGHSH, CDR2 LQKENI. V dropped 1 base and J dropped 6 bases, with 9 bases sitting between them. This CDR3 spans 13 amino acids. CDR3 sequence reads: CASSPLSGDGYTF. The CDR3 DNA sequence: TGTGCCAGCTCACCACTCTCAGGGGATGGCTACACCTTC.

This rearrangement joins TRBV7-9 to TRBJ1-2, with D hard to call. V lost 5 bases and J lost 4, with 20 bases in between. Germline V gives CDR1 SEHNR, CDR2 FQNEAQ (reference sequence). CDR3 length: 16 residues. CDR3 region: CASSLGLGFSFYGYTF. The DNA of the CDR3 is TGTGCCAGCAGCCTAGGTCTGGGCTTCTCCTTCTATGGCTACACCTTC.

The chain uses TRBV14 and TRBJ2-7; D not resolved. V was shortened by 0 bases and J by 8 bases, with 11 bases between the two germline ends. Germline loops: CDR1 SGHDN, CDR2 FVKESK. The CDR3 covers 13 residues. The CDR3 DNA sequence: TGTGCCAGCAGCCAAGATTGGGGTGCCAAGCAGTACTTC. It specifies CASSQDWGAKQYF.

CDR3 protein: CASSPSRVVGSYGYTF. The CDR3 DNA reads TGTGCCAGCTCACCATCCAGGGTGGTCGGTAGCTATGGCTACACCTTC. The rearrangement links TRBV18 to TRBJ1-2, with TRBD1 as a possible D gene (5 bases). The CDR3 is 16 residues long. V lost 2 bases and J lost 4, with 17 bases in between. From germline, CDR1 is KGHSH and CDR2 LQKENI.

This clonotype was found a few times. The chain links TRBV19 to TRBJ1-5; a possible D gene is TRBD1 (5 bases). The ends were cut back, 7 bases at V and 0 bases at J, with 22 bases in the middle. CDR3 length: 18 residues. Looked up from germline, CDR1 is LNHDA and CDR2 is SQIVND (reference sequence). The CDR3 DNA reads as TGTGCCAGTACTCCAATCGGGGGGGAGGTTATTAGCAATCAGCCCCAGCATTTT. This gives the protein CASTPIGGEVISNQPQHF.

The gene calls are TRBV7-8 and TRBJ2-7; 10 bases fit TRBD2. There are 14 residues in the CDR3. Germline V gene sequence: CDR1 SGHVS, CDR2 FQNEAQ. J gave up 2 bases and V 5 bases, and 3 bases lay outside the gene matches. In DNA, the CDR3 is TGTGCCAGCAGCAACCTAGCGGGGGCCTACGAGCAGTACTTC. Protein product: CASSNLAGAYEQYF. Full variable domain (outside the CDR3, taken from reference TRBV7-8 and TRBJ2-7): GAGVSQSPRYKVAKRGQDVALRCDPISGHVSLFWYQQALGQGPEFLTYFQNEAQLDKSGLPSDRFFAERPEGSVSTLKIQRTQQEDSAVYLCASSNLAGAYEQYFGPGTRLTVT.

V usage is TRBV12-3 or TRBV12-4 and J usage is TRBJ1-2, with 9 nucleotides matching TRBD1. This CDR3 spans 12 amino acids. The junction had 1 base not matched to a gene; V was cut back by 4 bases and J by 7 bases. The chain's CDR3 is CASSSGQGGYTF. The CDR3 coding sequence is TGTGCCAGCAGTTCGGGACAGGGTGGCTACACCTTC.

The chain has TRBV5-4 and TRBJ2-1; tentative D call: TRBD2 (6 bases). Germline V gives CDR1 SGHNT, CDR2 YYREEE (reference sequence). The V end lost 1 base, the J end lost 6 bases, and 14 bases lay between the germline ends. The CDR3 runs to 15 residues. This chain's CDR3 is CASSLFGSRVNEQFF. In nucleotides, the CDR3 is TGTGCCAGCAGCTTGTTCGGGAGTAGGGTCAATGAGCAGTTCTTC.

The chain employs TRBV7-9 and TRBJ2-7, with TRBD2 matching over 7 bases. The germline CDR1 and CDR2 sequences are SEHNR and FQNEAQ (reference sequence). The V segment lost 1 base and the J segment 3 bases; nucleotides outside the gene matches: 9. The CDR3 extends over 16 amino acids. The CDR3 reads CASSLGSAGAGYEQYF. CDR3 nucleotides: TGTGCCAGCAGCTTAGGTTCGGCGGGAGCGGGCTACGAGCAGTACTTC. The full variable domain, with the rest looked up from reference TRBV7-9 and TRBJ2-7, is DTGVSQNPRHKITKRGQNVTFRCDPISEHNRLYWYRQTLGQGPEFLTYFQNEAQLEKSRLLSDRFSAERPKGSFSTLEIQRTEQGDSAMYLCASSLGSAGAGYEQYFGPGTRLTVT.

The gene calls are TRBV6-2 or TRBV6-3 and TRBJ1-2; D unresolved. The germline gives CDR1 MNHEY, CDR2 SVGEGT. The CDR3 covers 11 residues. Trimming shortened V by 2 bases and J by 4 bases, and 2 bases separated the two germline ends. This CDR3 is CASSYSYGYTF. The CDR3 nucleotides read TGTGCCAGCAGTTACAGCTATGGCTACACCTTC.

The chain links TRBV6-1 to TRBJ1-5; weak D call: TRBD1 (5 bases). The length of the CDR3 is 15 residues. Germline lookup yields CDR1 MNHNS and CDR2 SASEGT. The ends were cut back, 7 bases at V and 6 bases at J, with 19 bases in the middle. In nucleotides, the CDR3 is TGTGCCAGCACCCCGGCTGACGAGGGGAGTCAGCCCCAGCATTTT. It translates to CASTPADEGSQPQHF.

The V gene is TRBV19, the J gene TRBJ2-7, with D possibly matching TRBD1 (7 bases). Germline V gene data show CDR1 as LNHDA and CDR2 as SQIVND (reference sequence). The V end lost 5 bases, the J end lost 4 bases, and 15 bases lay between the germline ends. This CDR3 comprises 14 residues. For the CDR3, the DNA is TGTGCCAGTAGTCGTCGGACAGGACTATACGAGCAGTACTTC. It encodes CASSRRTGLYEQYF.

V is TRBV5-1 and J is TRBJ2-7; D call uncertain. The CDR3 consists of 15 residues. CDR1 SGHRS and CDR2 YFSETQ come from the germline V gene. Trimming removed 4 bases from V and 6 bases from J, with 20 bases in between. CDR3 residues: CASSQTDPGNSEQYF. The CDR3, as DNA: TGCGCCAGCAGCCAAACAGATCCCGGCAACTCCGAGCAGTACTTC. Based on the CDR3 plus reference TRBV5-1 and TRBJ2-7, the full variable domain is KAGVTQTPRYLIKTRGQQVTLSCSPISGHRSVSWYQQTPGQGLQFLFEYFSETQRNKGNFPGRFSGRQFSNSRSEMNVSTLELGDSALYLCASSQTDPGNSEQYFGPGTRLTVT.

This clonotype was counted a few times. The chain links TRBV28 to TRBJ1-5; TRBD1 agrees at 9 bases. The germline V gene encodes CDR1 MDHEN and CDR2 SYDVKM. There are 16 residues in the CDR3. V trimming: 5 bases; J trimming: 6 bases; junction bases outside the gene matches: 11. CDR3 region: CASSTSQGAQGQPQHF. The CDR3 coding sequence is TGTGCCAGCAGTACTTCACAGGGGGCGCAGGGTCAGCCCCAGCATTTT.

This clonotype turned up a few times. The rearrangement uses TRBV6-5 and TRBJ1-1, with a tentative D call TRBD1 (5 bases). The V and J ends lost 0 bases and 4 bases respectively, with 9 bases between them. The germline V gene has CDR1 MNHEY and CDR2 SVGAGI. The CDR3 has 14 residues. CDR3 nucleotides: TGTGCCAGCAGTTACTCGGGGGGAAGCACTGAAGCTTTCTTT. It translates to CASSYSGGSTEAFF.